The rows below give T cell receptor beta chains drawn from one sample of a study of Graves' ophthalmopathy and Graves' hyperthyroidism. TCRdb redid the calling of the multiplex PCR reads with MiXCR, one entry per CDR3 protein. The sample contains about 39,000 distinct CDR3 sequences, around half of which appear only once. Sample: peripheral blood. The receptors shown here come from an adult woman with stable Graves' hyperthyroidism. Each CDR3 is given with its conserved first and last residue. Each record gives: D gene, clone size, J gene, V gene, CDR3 protein, CDR3 DNA. A D gene is named only where the DNA matches it firmly. Clone size is shown for a subset of rows, as once, few, many or a class of expanded clone.

.,.,TRBJ1-2,TRBV2,CASSLARQDSYTF,TGTGCCAGCAGCTTAGCGAGGCAGGACAGCTACACCTTC
.,.,TRBJ2-7,TRBV20-1,CSVTTTGEIYEQYF,TGCAGTGTTACGACGACGGGAGAAATCTACGAGCAGTACTTC
TRBD1,.,TRBJ1-6,TRBV11-2,CASSWDRGNSPLHF,TGTGCCAGCAGTTGGGACAGGGGCAATTCACCCCTCCACTTT
.,.,TRBJ1-2,TRBV7-9,CASDTANYGYTF,TGTGCCAGCGACACAGCTAACTATGGCTACACCTTC
TRBD2,once,TRBJ2-5,TRBV12-3/TRBV12-4,CASSPTTSGETQYF,TGTGCCAGCAGTCCCACGACTAGCGGGGAGACCCAGTACTTC
.,.,TRBJ1-2,TRBV29-1,CSVAGGSRNYGYTF,TGCAGCGTTGCGGGGGGCAGCCGTAACTATGGCTACACCTTC
.,.,TRBJ1-3,TRBV29-1,CSVGLGQVGNTIYF,TGCAGCGTTGGTTTAGGGCAGGTTGGAAACACCATATATTTT
TRBD1,.,TRBJ2-7,TRBV7-6,CASSLGAVGTGNYEQYF,TGTGCCAGCAGCTTAGGTGCGGTTGGGACAGGGAACTACGAGCAGTACTTC
.,many,TRBJ1-4,TRBV5-1,CASSTYRVGSEKLFF,TGCGCCAGCAGCACATACAGGGTTGGTTCTGAAAAACTGTTTTTT
.,.,TRBJ2-1,TRBV7-9,CASSFSGNEQFF,TGTGCCAGCAGCTTCTCAGGGAATGAGCAGTTCTTC
.,many,TRBJ1-1,TRBV4-1,CASSQDRGGYTEAFF,TGCGCCAGCAGCCAAGATCGGGGCGGGTACACTGAAGCTTTCTTT
.,.,TRBJ2-7,TRBV2,CASSDLTAVYSGQCF,TGTGCCAGCAGTGATTTGACGGCCGTTTACTCGGGGCAGTGCTTC
TRBD1,.,TRBJ2-5,TRBV20-1,CSAPLLAGTGGGETQYF,TGCAGTGCTCCTTTACTGGCCGGGACAGGGGGCGGAGAGACCCAGTACTTC
.,.,TRBJ2-5,TRBV19,CASSIGVWETQYF,TGTGCCAGTAGTATCGGGGTATGGGAGACCCAGTACTTC
TRBD1,.,TRBJ2-7,TRBV2,CAGGSGTAYELYF,TGTGCCGGAGGATCCGGGACAGCCTACGAGCTGTACTTC
.,many,TRBJ2-5,TRBV19,CASSRGVSGTMQETQYF,TGTGCCAGTAGTAGGGGTGTCAGCGGCACTATGCAAGAGACCCAGTACTTC
.,many,TRBJ2-7,TRBV6-1,CASSALYEQYF,TGTGCCAGCAGTGCCCTCTACGAGCAGTACTTC
.,.,TRBJ2-6,TRBV5-1,CASSAGPSSGANVLTF,TGCGCCAGCAGCGCAGGACCGAGCTCTGGGGCCAACGTCCTGACTTTC
.,once,TRBJ1-3,TRBV9,CASSVPGSGNTIYF,TGTGCCAGCTCAGTCCCGGGCTCAGGAAACACCATATATTTC
TRBD2,.,TRBJ2-7,TRBV12-3/TRBV12-4,CASSSGLAGAYEQYF,TGTGCCAGCAGCTCCGGACTAGCGGGAGCCTACGAGCAGTACTTC
TRBD2,.,TRBJ2-7,TRBV7-9,CASSEAGADEQYF,TGTGCCAGCTCCGAGGCGGGAGCTGACGAGCAGTACTTC
.,medium-sized,TRBJ1-2,TRBV24-1,CATSITGNYGYTF,TGTGCCACGTCGATAACAGGAAACTATGGCTACACCTTC
.,.,TRBJ1-1,TRBV20-1,CRGDGHNTEAFF,TGCAGGGGGGACGGACATAACACTGAAGCTTTCTTT
.,.,TRBJ1-1,TRBV10-2,CASAGQPTEAFF,TGCGCCAGCGCCGGACAGCCCACTGAAGCTTTCTTT
.,many,TRBJ2-7,TRBV6-5,CASSCGPSDYEQYF,TGTGCCAGCAGTTGCGGTCCTTCGGACTACGAGCAGTACTTC
.,many,TRBJ2-3,TRBV6-5,CASSLSGFDADTQYF,TGTGCCAGCAGTTTGTCAGGGTTCGACGCAGATACGCAGTATTTT
TRBD2,many,TRBJ2-3,TRBV2,CASSRGLAGAGDTQYF,TGTGCCAGCAGCCGGGGACTAGCGGGAGCCGGGGATACGCAGTATTTT
TRBD1,.,TRBJ1-2,TRBV5-6,CASSPPPGQGAEGYTF,TGTGCCAGCAGCCCGCCACCGGGACAGGGGGCGGAGGGCTACACCTTC
.,many,TRBJ1-2,TRBV6-1,CASSEYREGADYGYTF,TGTGCCAGCAGTGAATATAGGGAAGGGGCTGACTATGGCTACACCTTC
TRBD1,many,TRBJ2-7,TRBV24-1,CATSDSTRQGARGEQYF,TGTGCCACCAGTGATTCAACGCGACAGGGGGCTCGGGGGGAGCAGTACTTC
.,many,TRBJ2-7,TRBV4-2,CASRPTRDNSYEQYF,TGTGCCAGCAGGCCCACAAGGGACAACTCCTACGAGCAGTACTTC
.,.,TRBJ2-2,TRBV5-1,CASRKTWGGELFF,TGCGCCAGCAGGAAGACCTGGGGCGGGGAGCTGTTTTTT
.,few,TRBJ1-1,TRBV29-1,CSDGGAFF,TGCAGCGACGGGGGAGCTTTCTTT
.,many,TRBJ2-6,TRBV28,CASSSRTRAGANVLTF,TGTGCCAGCAGTTCCCGCACAAGGGCCGGGGCCAACGTCCTGACTTTC
.,.,TRBJ2-4,TRBV5-1,CASSLDVGTVQYF,TGCGCTAGCAGCTTGGATGTAGGCACAGTTCAGTACTTC
TRBD1,.,TRBJ1-1,TRBV25-1,CASAQGAPEAFF,TGTGCCAGCGCACAGGGGGCGCCCGAAGCTTTCTTT
.,many,TRBJ2-5,TRBV12-3/TRBV12-4,CASSFSFLGETQYF,TGTGCCAGCAGTTTTAGTTTTCTGGGAGAGACCCAGTACTTC
TRBD2,few,TRBJ2-7,TRBV19,CASSITGLAGTFYEQYF,TGTGCCAGTAGTATTACAGGACTAGCGGGGACTTTCTACGAGCAGTACTTC
.,many,TRBJ2-1,TRBV29-1,CSVDQGWNEQFF,TGCAGCGTTGATCAGGGGTGGAATGAGCAGTTCTTC
.,many,TRBJ1-2,TRBV7-8,CASSARFKGTPNYGYTF,TGTGCCAGCAGCGCGAGGTTCAAGGGGACCCCTAACTATGGCTACACCTTC
TRBD1,many,TRBJ1-1,TRBV29-1,CSRQGITEAFF,TGCAGCAGACAGGGGATCACTGAAGCTTTCTTT
.,.,TRBJ2-7,TRBV12-3/TRBV12-4,CASSPELSYEQYF,TGTGCCAGCAGCCCCGAGCTCTCCTACGAGCAGTACTTC
.,.,TRBJ1-1,TRBV19,CASVLRTEAFF,TGTGCCAGCGTTCTAAGGACTGAAGCTTTCTTT
TRBD1,.,TRBJ1-2,TRBV20-1,CSARVRQGGYTF,TGCAGTGCTAGAGTTCGACAGGGTGGCTACACCTTC
TRBD1,many,TRBJ2-2,TRBV11-3,CASSQSGTGINTGELFF,TGTGCCAGCAGCCAATCCGGGACAGGGATCAACACCGGGGAGCTGTTTTTT
TRBD1,many,TRBJ2-2,TRBV9,CASSDRGTGITGELFF,TGTGCCAGCAGCGACCGAGGGACAGGCATAACCGGGGAGCTGTTTTTT
.,.,TRBJ1-1,TRBV29-1,CSAPGAVEAFF,TGCAGCGCACCCGGAGCGGTTGAAGCTTTCTTT
TRBD2,few,TRBJ2-7,TRBV20-1,CSARGTSGISEQYF,TGCAGTGCTAGGGGAACTAGCGGGATAAGCGAGCAGTACTTC
TRBD2,once,TRBJ2-7,TRBV19,CASSFASGRADGQCF,TGTGCCAGCAGTTTCGCTAGCGGGAGGGCCGACGGGCAGTGCTTC
TRBD2,once,TRBJ2-7,TRBV7-8,CASSTRLAGAYEQYF,TGTGCCAGCAGCACCCGACTAGCGGGAGCCTACGAGCAGTACTTC
.,medium-sized,TRBJ1-1,TRBV7-9,CASSLDGLNTEAFF,TGTGCCAGCAGCTTAGATGGGCTGAACACTGAAGCTTTCTTT
TRBD1,.,TRBJ2-2,TRBV10-3,CAISASGGAGELFF,TGTGCCATCAGCGCTTCAGGGGGCGCCGGGGAGCTGTTTTTT
.,few,TRBJ2-3,TRBV7-9,CASSLGASTDTQYF,TGTGCCAGCAGCTTAGGAGCCTCCACAGATACGCAGTATTTT
.,many,TRBJ1-2,TRBV2,CASSARVANYGYTF,TGTGCCAGCAGCGCCAGGGTAGCTAACTATGGCTACACCTTC
TRBD1,.,TRBJ2-7,TRBV7-8,CASSPGTGGWNEQYF,TGTGCCAGCAGTCCCGGGACAGGGGGCTGGAACGAGCAGTACTTC
TRBD1,.,TRBJ1-5,TRBV7-2,CASRTGTGNQPQHF,TGTGCCAGCAGAACCGGGACAGGGAATCAGCCCCAGCATTTT
TRBD1,many,TRBJ1-2,TRBV10-3,CAISGTGESGYTF,TGTGCCATCAGCGGGACAGGAGAGAGTGGCTACACCTTC
TRBD1,.,TRBJ1-3,TRBV2,CASSGQGEGSGNTIYF,TGTGCCAGCAGCGGACAGGGTGAGGGCTCTGGAAACACCATATATTTT
.,.,TRBJ2-2,TRBV7-9,CASSLAPVFGELFF,TGTGCCAGCAGCTTAGCCCCCGTATTCGGGGAGCTGTTTTTT
.,many,TRBJ2-5,TRBV6-1,CASRAGAGPFLGETQYF,TGTGCCAGCAGGGCAGGAGCAGGTCCGTTTCTGGGGGAGACCCAGTACTTC